This T cell receptor (beta chain) derives from a study of T cell repertoires in cytomegalovirus infection. This CDR3 has 14 amino acids. CDR1 LNHNV and CDR2 YYDKDF come from the germline V gene (reference sequence). V lost 7 bases to trimming and J lost 2 bases, with 11 bases between them. MiXCR was run by TCRdb on the reads, yielding one entry per CDR3 protein. There are 150,000 to 180,000 distinct CDR3 sequences in the sample; 23% occur only once, and approximately 10% lies in the top ten. V is TRBV15 and J is TRBJ2-2; D is uncertain. Source material: PBMCs. The sequence was collected from a human donor in good health (CMV status not recorded). Some clones in this sample may be carry-over from other donors' samples. The CDR3 region has the DNA TGTGCCACCACCTCCCGGCGAAACACCGGGGAGCTGTTTTTT. Protein product: CATTSRRNTGELFF.